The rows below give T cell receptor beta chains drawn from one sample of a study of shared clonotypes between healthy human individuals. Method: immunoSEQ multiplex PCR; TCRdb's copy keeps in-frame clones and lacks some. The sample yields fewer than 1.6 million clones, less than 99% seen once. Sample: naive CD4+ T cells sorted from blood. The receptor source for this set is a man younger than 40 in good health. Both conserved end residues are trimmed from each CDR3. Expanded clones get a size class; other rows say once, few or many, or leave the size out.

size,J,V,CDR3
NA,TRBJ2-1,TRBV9,ASSVGPQTKYNEQF
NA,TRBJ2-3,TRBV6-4,ASSARDRETDTQY
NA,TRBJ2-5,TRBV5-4,ASSPGLPKETQY
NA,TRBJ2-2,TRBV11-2,ASSLGQGAMLNTGELF
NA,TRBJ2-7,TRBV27,ASTEGALGLAGVFEQY
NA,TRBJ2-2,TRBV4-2,ASSQERGLAGPGELF
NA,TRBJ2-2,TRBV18,ASSPPPPSGITGELF
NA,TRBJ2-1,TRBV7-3,ASSSYLTSGRLNEQF
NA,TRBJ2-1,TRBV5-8,ASRRVFGGLQF
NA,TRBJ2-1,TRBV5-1,ASSLRTDPYNEQF
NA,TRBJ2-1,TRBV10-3,AITRAPGDEQF
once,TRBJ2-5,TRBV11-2,ASSLDLQPGRIQETQY
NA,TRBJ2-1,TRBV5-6,ASSRDRGAYNEQF
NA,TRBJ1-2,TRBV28,ASMSGINYGYT
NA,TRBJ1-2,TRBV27,ASSPTGDYGYT